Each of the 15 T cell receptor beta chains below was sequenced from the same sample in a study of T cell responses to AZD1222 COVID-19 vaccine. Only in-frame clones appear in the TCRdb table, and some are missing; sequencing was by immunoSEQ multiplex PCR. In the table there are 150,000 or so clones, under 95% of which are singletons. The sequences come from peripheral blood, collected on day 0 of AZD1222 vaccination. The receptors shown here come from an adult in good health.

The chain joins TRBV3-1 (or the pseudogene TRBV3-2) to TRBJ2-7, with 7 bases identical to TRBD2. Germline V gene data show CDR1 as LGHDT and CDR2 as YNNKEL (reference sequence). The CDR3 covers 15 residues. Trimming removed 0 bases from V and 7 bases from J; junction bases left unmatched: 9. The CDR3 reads CASSQDLADLGEQYF. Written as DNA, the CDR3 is TGTGCCAGCAGCCAAGATCTAGCGGACTTGGGGGAGCAGTACTTC.

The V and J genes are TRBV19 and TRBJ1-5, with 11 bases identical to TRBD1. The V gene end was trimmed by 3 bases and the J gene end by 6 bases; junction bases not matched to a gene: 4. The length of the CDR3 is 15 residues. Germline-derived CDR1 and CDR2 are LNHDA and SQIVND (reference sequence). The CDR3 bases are TGTGCCAGTAGTATCGGGACAGGGGGTCGTCAGCCCCAGCATTTT. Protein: CASSIGTGGRQPQHF.

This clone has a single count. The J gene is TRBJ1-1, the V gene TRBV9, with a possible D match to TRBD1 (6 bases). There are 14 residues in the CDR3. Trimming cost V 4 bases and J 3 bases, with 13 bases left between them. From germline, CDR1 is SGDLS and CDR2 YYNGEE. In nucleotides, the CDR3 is TGTGCCAGCAGCCTAGGGGGGGTTCACACTGAAGCTTTCTTT. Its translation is CASSLGGVHTEAFF.

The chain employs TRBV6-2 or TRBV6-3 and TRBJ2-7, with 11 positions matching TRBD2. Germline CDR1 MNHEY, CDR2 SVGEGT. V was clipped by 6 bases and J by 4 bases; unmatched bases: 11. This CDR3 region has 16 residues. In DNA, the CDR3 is TGTGCCAGCAGCGGGACTAGCGGCCCCTCCCTTTACGAGCAGTACTTC. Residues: CASSGTSGPSLYEQYF.

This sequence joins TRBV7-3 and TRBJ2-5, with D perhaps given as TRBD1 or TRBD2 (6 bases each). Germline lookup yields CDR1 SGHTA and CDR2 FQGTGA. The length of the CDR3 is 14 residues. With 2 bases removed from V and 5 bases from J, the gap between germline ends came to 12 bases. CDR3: CASSLAGGGETQYF. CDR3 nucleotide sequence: TGTGCCAGCAGCTTAGCAGGAGGGGGGGAGACCCAGTACTTC.

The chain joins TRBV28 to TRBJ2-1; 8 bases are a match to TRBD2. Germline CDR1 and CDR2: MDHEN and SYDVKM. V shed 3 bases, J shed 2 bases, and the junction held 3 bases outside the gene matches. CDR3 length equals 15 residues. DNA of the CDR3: TGTGCCAGCAGTTTCCCCGGGAGGGCCTACAATGAGCAGTTCTTC. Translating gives CASSFPGRAYNEQFF.

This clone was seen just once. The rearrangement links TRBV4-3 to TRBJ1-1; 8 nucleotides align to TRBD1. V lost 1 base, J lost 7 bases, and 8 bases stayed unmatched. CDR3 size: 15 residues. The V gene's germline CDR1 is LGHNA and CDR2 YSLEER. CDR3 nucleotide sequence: TGCGCCAGCAGCCAAGCTCCGGGACAGGACCATGAAGCTTTCTTT. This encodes CASSQAPGQDHEAFF.

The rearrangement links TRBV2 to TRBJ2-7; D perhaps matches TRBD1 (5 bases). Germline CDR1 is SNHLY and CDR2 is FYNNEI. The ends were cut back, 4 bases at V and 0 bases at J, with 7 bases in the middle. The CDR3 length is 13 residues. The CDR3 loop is CASSGGLSYEQYF. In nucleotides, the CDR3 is TGTGCCAGCAGTGGGGGCCTCTCCTACGAGCAGTACTTC.

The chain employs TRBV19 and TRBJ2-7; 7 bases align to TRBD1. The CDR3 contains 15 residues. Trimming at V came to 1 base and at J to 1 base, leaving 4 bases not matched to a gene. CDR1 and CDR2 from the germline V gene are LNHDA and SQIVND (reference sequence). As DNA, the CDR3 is TGTGCCAGTAGTATAGGGGGACAGATATCCTACGAGCAGTACTTC. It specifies CASSIGGQISYEQYF. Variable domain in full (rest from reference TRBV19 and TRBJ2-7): DGGITQSPKYLFRKEGQNVTLSCEQNLNHDAMYWYRQDPGQGLRLIYYSQIVNDFQKGDIAEGYSVSREKKESFPLTVTSAQKNPTAFYLCASSIGGQISYEQYFGPGTRLTVT.

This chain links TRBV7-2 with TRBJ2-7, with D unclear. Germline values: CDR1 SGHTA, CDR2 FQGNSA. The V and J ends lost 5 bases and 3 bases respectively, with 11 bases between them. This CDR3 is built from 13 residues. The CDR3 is CASSNQWDYEQYF. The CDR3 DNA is TGTGCCAGCAGCAACCAGTGGGACTACGAGCAGTACTTC.

This CDR3 is CASSFVAGANSPLHF. In nucleotides, the CDR3 is TGTGCCAGCAGCTTTGTCGCAGGGGCAAATTCACCCCTCCACTTT. The chain combines TRBV12-1 with TRBJ1-6; the table's D gene call, TRBD1, was not cross checked with the DNA. TRBV12-1 is flagged as a pseudogene. This CDR3 has 15 residues.

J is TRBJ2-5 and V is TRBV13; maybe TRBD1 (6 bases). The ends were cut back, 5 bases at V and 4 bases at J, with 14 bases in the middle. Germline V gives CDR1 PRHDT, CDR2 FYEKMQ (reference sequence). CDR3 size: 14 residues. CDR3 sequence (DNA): TGTGCCAGCAGCATCAACAGGGTGGGAGAGACCCAGTACTTC. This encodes CASSINRVGETQYF.

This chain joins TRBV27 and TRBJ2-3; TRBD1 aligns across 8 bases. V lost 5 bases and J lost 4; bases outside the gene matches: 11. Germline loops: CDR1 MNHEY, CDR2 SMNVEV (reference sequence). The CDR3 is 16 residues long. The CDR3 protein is CASSTRTGRFADTQYF. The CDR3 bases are TGTGCCAGCAGTACCCGGACAGGGCGATTCGCAGATACGCAGTATTTT.

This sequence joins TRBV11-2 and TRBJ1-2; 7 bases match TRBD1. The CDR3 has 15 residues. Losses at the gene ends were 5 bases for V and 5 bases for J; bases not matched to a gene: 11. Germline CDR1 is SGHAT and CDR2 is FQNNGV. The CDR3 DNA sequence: TGTGCCAGCAGCCTTATCACAGGGGACGATTATGGCTACACCTTC. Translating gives CASSLITGDDYGYTF.

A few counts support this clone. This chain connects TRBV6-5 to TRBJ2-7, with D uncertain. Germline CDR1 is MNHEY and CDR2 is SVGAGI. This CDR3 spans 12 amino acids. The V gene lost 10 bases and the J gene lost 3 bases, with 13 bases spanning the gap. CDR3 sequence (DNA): TGTGCCACCCGACTCTACTTCTACGAGCAGTACTTC. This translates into CATRLYFYEQYF.